This TCR beta chain originates from a study of blood T cell repertoires in COVID-19. Turning to the study itself: PBMCs, B-cell-depleted T cells, or T cells provided the cDNA or gDNA that made up the material.

The V gene lost 3 bases and the J gene lost 9 bases, with 12 bases spanning the gap. Germline loops: CDR1 LNHDA, CDR2 SQIVND (reference sequence). The CDR3 sequence is 14 residues long. Participant ages covered about 18 to 90 years across approximately 25 US areas. The study counted Cohort 3 donors as recovered given two negative PCRs, clearance, or symptom resolution. Methods used by the authors: How many nucleated cells were present was estimated from reference gene primer amplification. Assay: immunoSEQ multiplex PCR; the TCRdb copy retains only in-frame clones and omits some. The V and J calls and clone size come from that table; D and trimming were worked out from the DNA. The sample carries about 350,000 clones, around 87% recorded once.

V gene TRBV19 combines with J gene TRBJ1-6, with D possibly being TRBD1 (6 bases). The TCR comes from a woman aged 25 to 39 who had recovered from COVID-19. The sample consisted of PBMCs or T cells enriched from blood (not recorded which). The CDR3 DNA sequence: TGTGCCAGTAGTATCTCCCTCAGGGGTTCACCCCTCCACTTT. It encodes CASSISLRGSPLHF.